This TCR beta chain was captured in a study of neoadjuvant anti-PD-1 for oral cavity cancer. Background on the study: Non-progressing patients received a fourth nivolumab dose near day 43, then surgery on days 50-56.

Findings of the study overall: Post-treatment tumors with larger preexisting clones showed more shrinkage.

Profiled with immunoSEQ multiplex PCR; TCRdb holds only in-frame clones, not every one. Altogether around 35,000 clones are present, around two fifths being singletons, with the ten largest covering 16%. This clone was found a few times. Its antigen is unidentified. Germline CDR1 is SEHNR and CDR2 is FQNEAQ (reference sequence). The CDR3 is made up of 15 amino acids. V was clipped by 5 bases and J by 1 base; unmatched bases: 8. Time point described: after neoadjuvant nivolumab, at surgical resection. These oral cavity squamous cell carcinomas were HPV-negative and locally advanced. This receptor was identified in a person aged 40-85 years with oral cavity squamous cell carcinoma. The genes are TRBV7-9 and TRBJ2-7, with 7 bases aligning to TRBD1. The sequencing used tumor tissue, collected after nivolumab (anti-PD-1) treatment. CDR3 in DNA: TGTGCCAGCAGCCCCTGGACAGGCCCATCCTACGAGCAGTACTTC. Translated, it gives CASSPWTGPSYEQYF.